Described below is a single T cell receptor beta chain sequence and its context. It was during active infection that Seattle patients were enrolled and then longitudinally followed. The data are from a study of blood T cell repertoires in COVID-19. Study summary: Nucleic acid was either cDNA or gDNA, and it came from T cells, B-cell-depleted T cells, or PBMCs.

Germline V gives CDR1 LNHDA, CDR2 SQIVND (reference sequence). The junction had 5 bases not matched to a gene; V was cut back by 4 bases and J by 1 base. The CDR3 is 15 amino acids. The repertoire was sequenced with immunoSEQ multiplex PCR; TCRdb's copy has only in-frame clones and lacks some. Of roughly 53,000 clones listed, more than 75% are singletons. Source material: peripheral blood. The receptor comes from a woman of 80 years or more with COVID-19, enrolled during active disease. The chain uses TRBV19 and TRBJ2-3; the match to TRBD2 covers 7 bases. The CDR3 nucleotides read TGTGCCAGTAGTACGACTAGCAGCCGCACAGATACGCAGTATTTT. This translates into CASSTTSSRTDTQYF.